These 3 T cell receptor beta chains were all obtained from the same sample, sequenced in a study of T cells in Graves' hyperthyroidism and ophthalmopathy. Amplified regions were TCR beta CDR3 sequences from RNA transcripts. HTBI primers were employed in a first-round RT-PCR of the TCR CDR3. TCRdb re-called the multiplex PCR reads through MiXCR, storing one row per CDR3 protein. The table lists roughly 800,000 distinct CDR3 sequences, about two fifths of them singletons, with approximately 8.7% in the top ten. Source material: blood. These receptors all come from a man between 18 and 29 years old with Graves' hyperthyroidism.

Remarks on this clonotype: A single base separates this from a much larger clone, so it may be a read error. The chain joins TRBV2 to TRBJ2-7, with D possibly matching TRBD1 (6 bases). Per germline, CDR1 SNHLY and CDR2 FYNNEI. The CDR3 sequence is 14 residues long. The CDR3 DNA reads TGTGTCTCCCAAGAGCCGGACAGAGAATACGAGCAGTACTTC. It translates to CVSQEPDREYEQYF.

At least ten counts were recorded for this clonotype. The chain combines TRBV2 with TRBJ1-5; 8 bases match TRBD1. The ends lost 2 bases at V and 8 bases at J; junction bases unmatched: 11. CDR1 SNHLY and CDR2 FYNNEI come from the germline V gene. This CDR3 spans 16 amino acids. The CDR3 nucleotides are TGTGCCAGCAGTGAATATATGACAGGGGTTGGGGAGCCCCAGCATTTT. It yields the protein CASSEYMTGVGEPQHF. Full variable domain (missing parts from reference TRBV2 and TRBJ1-5): EPEVTQTPSHQVTQMGQEVILRCVPISNHLYFYWYRQILGQKVEFLVSFYNNEISEKSEIFDDQFSVERPDGSNFTLKIRSTKLEDSAMYFCASSEYMTGVGEPQHFGDGTRLSIL.

The chain has TRBV7-3 and TRBJ2-5; no clear D. The germline V gene has CDR1 SGHTA and CDR2 FQGTGA. Trimming cost V 5 bases and J 5 bases, with 12 bases left between them. The CDR3 covers 13 residues. CDR3 in amino acids: CASSPPAWETQYF. The CDR3 DNA reads TGTGCCAGCAGCCCGCCTGCGTGGGAGACCCAGTACTTC.